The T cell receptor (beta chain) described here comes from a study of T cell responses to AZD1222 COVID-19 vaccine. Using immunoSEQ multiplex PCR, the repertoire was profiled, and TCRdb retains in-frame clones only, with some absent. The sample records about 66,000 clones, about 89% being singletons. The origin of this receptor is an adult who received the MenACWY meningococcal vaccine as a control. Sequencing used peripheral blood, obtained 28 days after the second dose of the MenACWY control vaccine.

The CDR3 spells CASSDSLDSPLHF. Here the CDR3 DNA reads TGCGCCAGCAGTGATTCTCTTGATTCACCCCTCCACTTT. The chain couples TRBV10-1 to TRBJ1-6, with D uncertain. Trimming pared 3 bases from V and 8 bases from J, leaving 8 bases between. CDR1 and CDR2 (germline): WNHNN, SYGVQD (reference sequence). The length of the CDR3 is 13 residues.